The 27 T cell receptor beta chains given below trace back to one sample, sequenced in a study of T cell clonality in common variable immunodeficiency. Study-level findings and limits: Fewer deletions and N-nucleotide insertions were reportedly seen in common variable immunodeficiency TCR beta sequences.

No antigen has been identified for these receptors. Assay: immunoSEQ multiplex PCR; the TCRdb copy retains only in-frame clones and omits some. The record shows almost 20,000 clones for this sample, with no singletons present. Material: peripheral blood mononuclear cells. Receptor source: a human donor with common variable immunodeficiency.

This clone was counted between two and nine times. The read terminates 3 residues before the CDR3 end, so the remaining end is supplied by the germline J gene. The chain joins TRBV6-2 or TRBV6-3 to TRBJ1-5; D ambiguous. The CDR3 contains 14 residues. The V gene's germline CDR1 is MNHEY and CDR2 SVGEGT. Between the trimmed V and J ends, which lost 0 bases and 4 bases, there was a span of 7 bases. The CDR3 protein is CASSYSGGNQPQHF. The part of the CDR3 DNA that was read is TGTGCCAGCAGTTACTCGGGCGGGAATCAGCCC.

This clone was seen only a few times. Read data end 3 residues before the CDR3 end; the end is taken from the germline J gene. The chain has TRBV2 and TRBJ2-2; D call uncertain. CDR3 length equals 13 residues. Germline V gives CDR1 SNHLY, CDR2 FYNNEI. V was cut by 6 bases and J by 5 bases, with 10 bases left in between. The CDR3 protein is CASSKGSTGELFF. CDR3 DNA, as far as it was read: TGTGCCAGCAGCAAAGGGTCTACCGGGGAG.

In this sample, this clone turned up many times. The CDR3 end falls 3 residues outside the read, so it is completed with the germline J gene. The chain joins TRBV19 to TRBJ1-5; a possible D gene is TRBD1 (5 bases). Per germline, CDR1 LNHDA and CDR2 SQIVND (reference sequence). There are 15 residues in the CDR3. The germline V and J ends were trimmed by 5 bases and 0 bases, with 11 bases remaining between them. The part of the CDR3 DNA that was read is TGTGCCAGTAGTTTTAAGGGGAGTAGCAATCAGCCC. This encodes CASSFKGSSNQP. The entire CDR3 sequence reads CASSFKGSSNQPQHF. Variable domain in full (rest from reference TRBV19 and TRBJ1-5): DGGITQSPKYLFRKEGQNVTLSCEQNLNHDAMYWYRQDPGQGLRLIYYSQIVNDFQKGDIAEGYSVSREKKESFPLTVTSAQKNPTAFYLCASSFKGSSNQPQHFGDGTRLSIL.

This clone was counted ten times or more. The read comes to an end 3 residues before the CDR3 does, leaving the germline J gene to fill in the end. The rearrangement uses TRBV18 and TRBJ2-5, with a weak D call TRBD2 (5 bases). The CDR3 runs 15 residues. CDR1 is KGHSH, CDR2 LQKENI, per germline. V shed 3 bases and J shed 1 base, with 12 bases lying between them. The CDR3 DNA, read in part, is TGTGCCAGCTCACCTTCCCTGACTATCCAAGAGACC. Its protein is CASSPSLTIQET. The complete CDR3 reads CASSPSLTIQETQYF.

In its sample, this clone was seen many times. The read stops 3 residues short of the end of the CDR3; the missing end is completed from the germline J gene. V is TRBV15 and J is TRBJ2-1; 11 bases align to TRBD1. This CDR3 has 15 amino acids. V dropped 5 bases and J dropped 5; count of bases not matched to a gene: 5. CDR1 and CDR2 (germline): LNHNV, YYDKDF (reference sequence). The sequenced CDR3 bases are TGTGCCACCAGCGCCGGGACAGGGGGTAACAATGAG. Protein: CATSAGTGGNNE. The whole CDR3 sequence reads CATSAGTGGNNEQFF.

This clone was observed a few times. The CDR3 DNA, read in part, is TGTGCCAGCAGCATCGGGACAGGGATCGAGACC. Its translation is CASSIGTGIET. The CDR3 as a whole reads CASSIGTGIETQYF. V and J are TRBV2 and TRBJ2-5; 9 bases agree with TRBD1. The CDR3 goes on 3 residues after the read ends, and that part is filled in from the germline J gene. The ends lost 6 bases at V and 5 bases at J; junction bases unmatched: 7. Germline CDR1 is SNHLY and CDR2 is FYNNEI. The CDR3 has 14 amino acids. The entire variable domain, with the rest obtained from reference TRBV2 and TRBJ2-5, is as follows: EPEVTQTPSHQVTQMGQEVILRCVPISNHLYFYWYRQILGQKVEFLVSFYNNEISEKSEIFDDQFSVERPDGSNFTLKIRSTKLEDSAMYFCASSIGTGIETQYFGPGTRLLVL.

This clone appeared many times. The CDR3 region is CASSLQSGAGYTF. The sequenced part of the CDR3 DNA is TGTGCCAGCAGCTTACAGTCAGGGGCTGGC. The V and J genes are TRBV7-8 and TRBJ1-2; weak D call: TRBD1 (6 bases). The sequence runs out 3 residues before the end of the CDR3; the remainder is reconstructed from the germline J gene. CDR1 and CDR2 (germline): SGHVS, FQNEAQ. The CDR3 contains 13 residues. With 2 bases removed from V and 7 bases from J, the gap between germline ends came to 11 bases.

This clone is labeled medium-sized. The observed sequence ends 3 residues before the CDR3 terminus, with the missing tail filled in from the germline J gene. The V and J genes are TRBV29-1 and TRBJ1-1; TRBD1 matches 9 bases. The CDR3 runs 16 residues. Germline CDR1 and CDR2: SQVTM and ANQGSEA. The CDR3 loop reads CSVVGRMDRGTGKAFF. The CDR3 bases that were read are TGCAGCGTGGTCGGGAGGATGGACAGGGGAACTGGAAAA.

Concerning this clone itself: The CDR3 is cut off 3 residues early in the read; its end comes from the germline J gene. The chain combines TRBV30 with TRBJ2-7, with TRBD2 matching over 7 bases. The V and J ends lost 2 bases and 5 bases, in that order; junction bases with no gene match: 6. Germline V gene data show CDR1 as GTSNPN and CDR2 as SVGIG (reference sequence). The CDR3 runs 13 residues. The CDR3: CAWSPGLVDEQYF. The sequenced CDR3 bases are TGTGCCTGGAGTCCAGGACTAGTCGACGAG.

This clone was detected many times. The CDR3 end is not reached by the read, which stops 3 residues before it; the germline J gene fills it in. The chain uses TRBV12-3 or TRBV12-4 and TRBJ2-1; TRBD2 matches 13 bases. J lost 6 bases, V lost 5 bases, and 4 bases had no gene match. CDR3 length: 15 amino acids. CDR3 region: CASSQWTSGSNEQFF. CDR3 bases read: TGTGCCAGCAGTCAGTGGACTAGCGGGAGCAATGAG.

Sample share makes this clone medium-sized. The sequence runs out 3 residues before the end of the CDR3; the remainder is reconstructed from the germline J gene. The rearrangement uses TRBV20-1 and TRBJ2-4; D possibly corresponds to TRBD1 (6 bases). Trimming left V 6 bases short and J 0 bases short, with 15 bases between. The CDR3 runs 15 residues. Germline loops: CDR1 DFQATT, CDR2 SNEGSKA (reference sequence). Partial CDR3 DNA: TGCAGTGCGGACGGACAGAATCTAGCCAAAAACATT. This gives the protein CSADGQNLAKNI. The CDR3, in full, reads CSADGQNLAKNIQYF.

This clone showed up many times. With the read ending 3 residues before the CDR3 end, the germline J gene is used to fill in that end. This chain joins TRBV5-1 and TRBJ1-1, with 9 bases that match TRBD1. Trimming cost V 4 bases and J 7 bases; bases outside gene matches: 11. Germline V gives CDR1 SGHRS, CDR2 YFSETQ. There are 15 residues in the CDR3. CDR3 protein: CASSQVQGALGEAFF. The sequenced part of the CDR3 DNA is TGCGCCAGCAGCCAAGTACAGGGGGCGCTGGGTGAA.

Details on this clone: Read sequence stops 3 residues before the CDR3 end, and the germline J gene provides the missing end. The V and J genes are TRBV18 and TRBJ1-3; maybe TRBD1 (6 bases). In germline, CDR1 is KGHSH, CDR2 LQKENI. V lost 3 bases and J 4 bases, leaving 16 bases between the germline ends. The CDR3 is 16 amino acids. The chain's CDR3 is CASSPYGAGQGNTIYF. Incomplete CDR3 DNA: TGTGCCAGCTCACCCTATGGCGCCGGACAGGGAAACACC.

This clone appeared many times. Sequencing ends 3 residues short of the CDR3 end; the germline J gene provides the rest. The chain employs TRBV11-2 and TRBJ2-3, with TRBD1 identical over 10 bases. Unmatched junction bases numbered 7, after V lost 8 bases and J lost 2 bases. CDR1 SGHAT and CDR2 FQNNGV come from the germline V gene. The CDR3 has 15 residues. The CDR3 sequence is CASSWTGGFTDTQYF. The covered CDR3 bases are TGTGCCAGCTCCTGGACAGGGGGTTTCACAGATACG.

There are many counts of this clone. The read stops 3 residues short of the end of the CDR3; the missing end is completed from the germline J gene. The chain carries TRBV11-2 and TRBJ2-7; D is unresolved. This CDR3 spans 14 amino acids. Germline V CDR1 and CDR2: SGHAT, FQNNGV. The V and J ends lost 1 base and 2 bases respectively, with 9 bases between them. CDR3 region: CASSLASSTYEQYF. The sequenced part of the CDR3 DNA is TGTGCCAGCAGCTTAGCGTCTAGTACCTACGAG.

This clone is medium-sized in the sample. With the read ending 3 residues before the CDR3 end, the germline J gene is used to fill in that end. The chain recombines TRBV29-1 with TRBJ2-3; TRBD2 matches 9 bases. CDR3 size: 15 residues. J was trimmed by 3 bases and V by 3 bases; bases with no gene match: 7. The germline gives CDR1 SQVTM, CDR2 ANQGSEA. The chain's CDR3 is CSVDGAGGGTDTQYF. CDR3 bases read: TGCAGCGTTGACGGGGCGGGGGGGGGAACAGATACG.

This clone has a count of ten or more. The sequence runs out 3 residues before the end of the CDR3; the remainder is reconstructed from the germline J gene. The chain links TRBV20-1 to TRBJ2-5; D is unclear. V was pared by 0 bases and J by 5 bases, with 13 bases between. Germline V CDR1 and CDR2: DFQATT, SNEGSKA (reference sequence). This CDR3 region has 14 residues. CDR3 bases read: TGCAGTGCTAGAGACCCTGTCGTCGGGGAGACC. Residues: CSARDPVVGET. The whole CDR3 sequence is CSARDPVVGETQYF.

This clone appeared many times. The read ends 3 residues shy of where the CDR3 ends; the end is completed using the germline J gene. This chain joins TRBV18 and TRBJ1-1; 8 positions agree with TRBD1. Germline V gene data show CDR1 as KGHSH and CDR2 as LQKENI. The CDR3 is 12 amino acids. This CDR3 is CASSPGTGEAFF. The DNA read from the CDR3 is TGTGCCAGCTCACCGGGGACAGGCGAA.

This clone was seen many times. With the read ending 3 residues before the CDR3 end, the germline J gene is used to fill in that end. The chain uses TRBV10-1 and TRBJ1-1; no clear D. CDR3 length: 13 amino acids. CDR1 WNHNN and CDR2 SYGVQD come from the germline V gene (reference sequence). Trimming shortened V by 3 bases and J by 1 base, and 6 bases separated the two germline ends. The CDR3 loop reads CASSEQWNTEAFF. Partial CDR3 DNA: TGCGCCAGCAGTGAACAGTGGAACACTGAA.

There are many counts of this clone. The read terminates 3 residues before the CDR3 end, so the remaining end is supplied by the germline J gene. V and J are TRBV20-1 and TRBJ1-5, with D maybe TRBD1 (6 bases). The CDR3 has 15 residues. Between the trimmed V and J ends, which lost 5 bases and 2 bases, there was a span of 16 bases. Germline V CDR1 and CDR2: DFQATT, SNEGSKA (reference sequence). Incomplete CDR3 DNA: TGCAGTGCTTCCCCACAGGGAAGAGGCAATCAGCCC. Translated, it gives CSASPQGRGNQP. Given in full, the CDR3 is CSASPQGRGNQPQHF.

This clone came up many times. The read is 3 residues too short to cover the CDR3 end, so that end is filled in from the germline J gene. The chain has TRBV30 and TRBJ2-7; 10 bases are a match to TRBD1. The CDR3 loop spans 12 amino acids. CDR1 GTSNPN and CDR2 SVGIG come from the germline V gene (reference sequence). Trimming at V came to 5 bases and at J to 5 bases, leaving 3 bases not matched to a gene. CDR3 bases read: TGTGCCTGGGCGACAGGGGGCCACGAG. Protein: CAWATGGHE. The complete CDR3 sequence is CAWATGGHEQYF.

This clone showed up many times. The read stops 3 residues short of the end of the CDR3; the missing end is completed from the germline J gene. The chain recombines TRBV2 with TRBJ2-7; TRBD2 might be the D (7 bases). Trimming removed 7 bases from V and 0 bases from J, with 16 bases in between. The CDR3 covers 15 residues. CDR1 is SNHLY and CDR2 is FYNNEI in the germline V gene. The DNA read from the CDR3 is TGTGCCAGCACCGAGGGGGGGGCGTTCTCCTACGAG. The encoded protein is CASTEGGAFSYE. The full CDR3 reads CASTEGGAFSYEQYF.

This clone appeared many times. The CDR3 here is CASSPSGTSGRNEQFF. The DNA read from the CDR3 is TGTGCCAGCAGTCCCTCTGGGACTAGCGGGAGAAATGAG. The J gene is TRBJ2-1, the V gene TRBV2; 14 nucleotides align to TRBD2. The read halts 3 residues ahead of the CDR3 end, with the missing end drawn from the germline J gene. J gave up 7 bases and V 5 bases, and 7 bases lay outside the gene matches. Germline values: CDR1 SNHLY, CDR2 FYNNEI. There are 16 residues in the CDR3.

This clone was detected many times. Partial CDR3 DNA: TGCAGTGCTAAGCGGGAGGGCACAGATACG. Amino acids: CSAKREGTDT. The full-length CDR3 reads as CSAKREGTDTQYF. The genes are TRBV20-1 and TRBJ2-3, with 9 bases matching TRBD2. The read stops 3 residues short of the end of the CDR3; the missing end is completed from the germline J gene. Germline-derived CDR1 and CDR2 are DFQATT and SNEGSKA (reference sequence). There are 13 residues in the CDR3. V lost 4 bases, J lost 1 base, and 0 bases stayed unmatched.

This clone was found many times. CDR3 sequence: CASSQGQRRDGAFF. CDR3 DNA (partial): TGCGCCAGCAGCCAGGGACAGCGTCGTGATGGA. J is TRBJ1-1 and V is TRBV5-1, with TRBD1 identical over 7 bases. Read data end 3 residues before the CDR3 end; the end is taken from the germline J gene. The CDR3 has 14 residues. CDR1 SGHRS and CDR2 YFSETQ come from the germline V gene.

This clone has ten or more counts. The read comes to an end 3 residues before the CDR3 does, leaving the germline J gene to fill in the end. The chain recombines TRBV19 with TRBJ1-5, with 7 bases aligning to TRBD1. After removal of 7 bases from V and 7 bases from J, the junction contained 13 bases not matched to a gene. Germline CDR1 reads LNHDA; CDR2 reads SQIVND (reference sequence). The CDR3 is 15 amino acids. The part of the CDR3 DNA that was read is TGTGCCAGTACCATTATACAGGGGTCCCGGCAGCCC. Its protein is CASTIIQGSRQP. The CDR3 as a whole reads CASTIIQGSRQPQHF.

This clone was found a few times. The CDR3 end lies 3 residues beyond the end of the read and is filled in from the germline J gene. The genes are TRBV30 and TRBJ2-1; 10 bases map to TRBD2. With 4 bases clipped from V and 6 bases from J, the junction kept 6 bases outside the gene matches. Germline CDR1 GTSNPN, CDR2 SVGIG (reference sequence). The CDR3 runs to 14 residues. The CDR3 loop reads CAWKSGRAFNEQFF. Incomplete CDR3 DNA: TGTGCCTGGAAGAGCGGGAGGGCCTTCAATGAG.